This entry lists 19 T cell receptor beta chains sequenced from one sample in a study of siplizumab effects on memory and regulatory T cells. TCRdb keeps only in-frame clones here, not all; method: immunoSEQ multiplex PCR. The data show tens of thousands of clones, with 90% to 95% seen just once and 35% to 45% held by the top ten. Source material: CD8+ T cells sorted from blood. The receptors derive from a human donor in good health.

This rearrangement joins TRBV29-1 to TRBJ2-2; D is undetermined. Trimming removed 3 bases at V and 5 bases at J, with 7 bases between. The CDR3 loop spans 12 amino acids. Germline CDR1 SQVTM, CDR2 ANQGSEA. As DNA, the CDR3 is TGCAGCGTTGACAGTTTTACCGGGGAGCTGTTTTTT. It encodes CSVDSFTGELFF.

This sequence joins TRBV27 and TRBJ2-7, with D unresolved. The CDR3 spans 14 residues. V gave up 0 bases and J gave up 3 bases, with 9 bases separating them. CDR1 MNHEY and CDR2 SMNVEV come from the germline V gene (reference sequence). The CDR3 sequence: CASSLSSSFYEQYF. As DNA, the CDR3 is TGTGCCAGCAGTTTATCCTCCAGTTTCTACGAGCAGTACTTC.

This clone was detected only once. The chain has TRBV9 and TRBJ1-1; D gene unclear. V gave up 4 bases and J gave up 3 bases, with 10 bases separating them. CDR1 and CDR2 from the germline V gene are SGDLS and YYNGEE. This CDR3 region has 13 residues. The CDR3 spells CASSPYGDTEAFF. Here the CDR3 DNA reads TGTGCCAGCAGCCCTTATGGAGACACTGAAGCTTTCTTT.

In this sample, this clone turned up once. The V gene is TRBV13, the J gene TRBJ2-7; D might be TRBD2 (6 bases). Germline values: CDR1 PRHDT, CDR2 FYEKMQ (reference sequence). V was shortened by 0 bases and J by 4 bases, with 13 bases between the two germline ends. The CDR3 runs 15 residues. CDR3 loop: CASSLGGGNRYEQYF. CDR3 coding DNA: TGTGCCAGCAGCTTAGGTGGCGGGAATAGGTACGAGCAGTACTTC. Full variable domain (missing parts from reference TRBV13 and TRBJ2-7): AAGVIQSPRHLIKEKRETATLKCYPIPRHDTVYWYQQGPGQDPQFLISFYEKMQSDKGSIPDRFSAQQFSDYHSELNMSSLELGDSALYFCASSLGGGNRYEQYFGPGTRLTVT.

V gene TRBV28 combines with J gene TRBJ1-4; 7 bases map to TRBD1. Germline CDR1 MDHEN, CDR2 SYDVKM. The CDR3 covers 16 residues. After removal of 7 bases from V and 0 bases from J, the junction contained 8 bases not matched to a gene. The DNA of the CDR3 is TGTGCCAGCACCCCGGACAGGTTCACAACTAATGAAAAACTGTTTTTT. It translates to CASTPDRFTTNEKLFF.

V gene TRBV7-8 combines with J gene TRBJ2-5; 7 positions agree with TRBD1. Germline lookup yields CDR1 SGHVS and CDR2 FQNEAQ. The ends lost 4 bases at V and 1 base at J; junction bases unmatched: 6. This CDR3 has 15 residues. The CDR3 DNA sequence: TGTGCCAGCAGCTACTACGGGACAGTCCAAGAGACCCAGTACTTC. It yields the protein CASSYYGTVQETQYF.

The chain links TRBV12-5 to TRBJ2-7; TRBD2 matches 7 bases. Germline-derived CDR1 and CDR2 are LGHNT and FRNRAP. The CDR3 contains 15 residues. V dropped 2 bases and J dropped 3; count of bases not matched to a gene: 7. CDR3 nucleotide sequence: TGTGCTAGTGGTTTGCTCACTAGCGTTCTCTACGAGCAGTACTTC. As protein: CASGLLTSVLYEQYF.

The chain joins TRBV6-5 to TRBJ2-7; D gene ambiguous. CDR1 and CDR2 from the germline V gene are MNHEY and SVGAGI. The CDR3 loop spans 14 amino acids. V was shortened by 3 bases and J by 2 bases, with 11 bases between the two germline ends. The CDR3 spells CASSYSGSTYEQYF. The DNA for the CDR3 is TGTGCCAGCAGTTATAGTGGCAGCACCTACGAGCAGTACTTC.

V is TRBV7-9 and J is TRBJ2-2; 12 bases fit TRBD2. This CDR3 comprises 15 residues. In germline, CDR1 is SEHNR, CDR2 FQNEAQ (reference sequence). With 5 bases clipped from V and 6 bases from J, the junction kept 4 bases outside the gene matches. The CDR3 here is CASSPGLAGSGELFF. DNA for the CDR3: TGTGCCAGCAGCCCGGGACTAGCGGGTTCCGGGGAGCTGTTTTTT.

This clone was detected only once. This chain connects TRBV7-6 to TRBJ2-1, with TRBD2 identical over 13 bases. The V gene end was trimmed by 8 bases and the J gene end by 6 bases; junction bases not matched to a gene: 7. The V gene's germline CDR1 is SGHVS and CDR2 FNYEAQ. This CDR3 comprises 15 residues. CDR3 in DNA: TGTGCCAGCTCCCGACTAGCGGGAGGAACCAATGAGCAGTTCTTC. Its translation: CASSRLAGGTNEQFF.

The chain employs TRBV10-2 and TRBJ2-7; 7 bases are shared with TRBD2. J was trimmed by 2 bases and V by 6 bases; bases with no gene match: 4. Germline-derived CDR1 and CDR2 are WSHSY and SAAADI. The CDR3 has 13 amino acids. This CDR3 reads CASSLAETYEQYF. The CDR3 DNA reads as TGCGCCAGCAGCCTAGCGGAGACCTACGAGCAGTACTTC.

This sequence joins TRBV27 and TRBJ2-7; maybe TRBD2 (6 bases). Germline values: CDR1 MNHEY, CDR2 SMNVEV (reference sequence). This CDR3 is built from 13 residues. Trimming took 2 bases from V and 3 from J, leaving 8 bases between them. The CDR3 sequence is CASSLGTDYEQYF. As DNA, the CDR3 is TGTGCCAGCAGTTTAGGGACTGACTACGAGCAGTACTTC.

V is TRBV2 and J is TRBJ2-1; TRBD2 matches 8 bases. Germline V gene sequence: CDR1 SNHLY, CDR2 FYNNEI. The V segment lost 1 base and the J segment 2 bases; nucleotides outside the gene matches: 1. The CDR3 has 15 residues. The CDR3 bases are TGTGCCAGCAGTGAAGGACTAGCGCCCTACAATGAGCAGTTCTTC. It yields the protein CASSEGLAPYNEQFF. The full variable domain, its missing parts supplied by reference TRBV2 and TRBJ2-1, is EPEVTQTPSHQVTQMGQEVILRCVPISNHLYFYWYRQILGQKVEFLVSFYNNEISEKSEIFDDQFSVERPDGSNFTLKIRSTKLEDSAMYFCASSEGLAPYNEQFFGPGTRLTVL.

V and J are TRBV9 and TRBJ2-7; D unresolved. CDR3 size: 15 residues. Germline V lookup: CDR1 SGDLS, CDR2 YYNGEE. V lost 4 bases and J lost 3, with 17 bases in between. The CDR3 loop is CASSPIQVGHYEQYF. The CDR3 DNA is TGTGCCAGCAGCCCAATTCAAGTAGGGCACTACGAGCAGTACTTC.

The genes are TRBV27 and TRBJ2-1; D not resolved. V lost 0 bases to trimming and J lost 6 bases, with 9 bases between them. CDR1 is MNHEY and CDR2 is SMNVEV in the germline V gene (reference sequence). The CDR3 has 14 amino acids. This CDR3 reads CASSLSQTLNEQFF. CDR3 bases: TGTGCCAGCAGTTTATCTCAGACCCTCAATGAGCAGTTCTTC.

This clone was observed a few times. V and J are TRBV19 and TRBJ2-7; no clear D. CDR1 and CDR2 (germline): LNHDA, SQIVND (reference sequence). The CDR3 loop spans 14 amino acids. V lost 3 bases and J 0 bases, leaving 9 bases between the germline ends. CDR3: CASSIGDISYEQYF. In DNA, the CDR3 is TGTGCCAGTAGTATCGGAGACATCTCCTACGAGCAGTACTTC. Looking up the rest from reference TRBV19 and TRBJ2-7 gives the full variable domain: DGGITQSPKYLFRKEGQNVTLSCEQNLNHDAMYWYRQDPGQGLRLIYYSQIVNDFQKGDIAEGYSVSREKKESFPLTVTSAQKNPTAFYLCASSIGDISYEQYFGPGTRLTVT.

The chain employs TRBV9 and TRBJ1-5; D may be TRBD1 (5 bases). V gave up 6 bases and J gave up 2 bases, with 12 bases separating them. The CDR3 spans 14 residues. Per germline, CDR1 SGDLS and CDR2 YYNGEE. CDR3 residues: CASNPGGGNQPQHF. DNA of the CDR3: TGTGCCAGCAACCCAGGAGGGGGCAATCAGCCCCAGCATTTT.

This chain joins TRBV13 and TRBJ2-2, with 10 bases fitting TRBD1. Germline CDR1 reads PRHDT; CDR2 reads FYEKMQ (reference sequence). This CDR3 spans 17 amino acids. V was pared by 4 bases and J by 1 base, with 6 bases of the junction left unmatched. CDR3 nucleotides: TGTGCCAGCAGCTCCACTCGGGACAGGGGGAACACCGGGGAGCTGTTTTTT. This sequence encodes CASSSTRDRGNTGELFF.

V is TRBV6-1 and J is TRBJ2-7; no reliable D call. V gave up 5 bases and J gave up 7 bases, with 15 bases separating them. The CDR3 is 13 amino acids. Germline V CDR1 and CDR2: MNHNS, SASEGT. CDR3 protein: CASSNARTSEQYF. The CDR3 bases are TGTGCCAGCAGTAACGCTCGGACGAGTGAGCAGTACTTC.